This is a list of T cell receptor beta chains from one sample in a study of blood T cells in healthy people across ages. TCRdb recomputed calls from the 5' RACE reads with MiXCR, one row per CDR3 protein. The repertoire consists of approximately 1,700,000 distinct CDR3 sequences, with around 40% occurring once and the leading ten covering under 25%. Sequencing was done on a sample of blood. These receptor sequences come from a human donor in good health. Both conserved end residues are part of each CDR3. The D gene is left open where the match is weak. A clone size is listed for some rows: how often the clone was seen (once, few, many), or a class if it is expanded.

D gene: -; V gene: TRBV20-1; clone size: -; J gene: TRBJ2-4; CDR3 DNA: TGCAGTGCTAGTAACACGGCTGGGAAGCAGTACTTC; CDR3 protein: CSASNTAGKQYF
D gene: -; V gene: TRBV6-2/TRBV6-3; clone size: -; J gene: TRBJ2-1; CDR3 DNA: TGTGCCAGCAGTTACTCGATTAACACGAGCTCCTACAATGAGCAGTTCTTC; CDR3 protein: CASSYSINTSSYNEQFF
D gene: -; V gene: TRBV7-9; clone size: -; J gene: TRBJ2-6; CDR3 DNA: TGTGCCAGCAGCTATTTCCAGGGGCCTGGGGCCAACGTCCTGACTTTC; CDR3 protein: CASSYFQGPGANVLTF
D gene: TRBD2; V gene: TRBV2; clone size: -; J gene: TRBJ2-1; CDR3 DNA: TGTGCCAGCAGTAAGGGACTAAGCTCCTACAATGAGCAGTTCTTC; CDR3 protein: CASSKGLSSYNEQFF
D gene: TRBD1; V gene: TRBV20-1; clone size: -; J gene: TRBJ1-2; CDR3 DNA: TGCAGTGCAAGGACAGGGGACCTATTCTATGGCTACACCTTC; CDR3 protein: CSARTGDLFYGYTF
D gene: -; V gene: TRBV20-1; clone size: few; J gene: TRBJ1-6; CDR3 DNA: TGCAGTGCTAGAGATGATCCAGTCCTCCCCCTCCACTTT; CDR3 protein: CSARDDPVLPLHF
D gene: -; V gene: TRBV3-1; clone size: -; J gene: TRBJ2-6; CDR3 DNA: TGTGCCAGCAGCCAAGTCGCAATTGTCTCTGGGGCCAACGTCCTGACTTTC; CDR3 protein: CASSQVAIVSGANVLTF
D gene: -; V gene: TRBV12-3/TRBV12-4; clone size: -; J gene: TRBJ1-2; CDR3 DNA: TGTGCCAGCAGCATGGGTTTGAGGGGCTACACCTTC; CDR3 protein: CASSMGLRGYTF
D gene: TRBD2; V gene: TRBV2; clone size: -; J gene: TRBJ2-1; CDR3 DNA: TGTGCCAGCAGTGGACTAGCGTTTGAGCAGTTCTTC; CDR3 protein: CASSGLAFEQFF
D gene: -; V gene: TRBV12-3/TRBV12-4; clone size: few; J gene: TRBJ2-1; CDR3 DNA: TGTGCCAGCAGTTTGACAGAGGGGCTCAATGAGCAGTTCTTC; CDR3 protein: CASSLTEGLNEQFF
D gene: TRBD1; V gene: TRBV25-1; clone size: few; J gene: TRBJ1-1; CDR3 DNA: TGTGCCAGCAGTGACCGGGACAGGAGTGAAGCTTTCTTT; CDR3 protein: CASSDRDRSEAFF
D gene: TRBD1; V gene: TRBV7-9; clone size: -; J gene: TRBJ1-2; CDR3 DNA: TGTGTCAGCAGCTTAGGTCCTGGACAGGGAGGCGACTATGGCTACACCTTC; CDR3 protein: CVSSLGPGQGGDYGYTF
D gene: -; V gene: TRBV6-5; clone size: once; J gene: TRBJ2-7; CDR3 DNA: TGTGCCAGCAGTTACAGTGCCTACACCTACTACGAGCAGTACTTC; CDR3 protein: CASSYSAYTYYEQYF
D gene: -; V gene: TRBV29-1; clone size: -; J gene: TRBJ2-1; CDR3 DNA: TGCAGCGTTGAGCCCCAGGGTCACTCCTACGAGCAGTTCTTC; CDR3 protein: CSVEPQGHSYEQFF
D gene: -; V gene: TRBV3-1; clone size: -; J gene: TRBJ1-5; CDR3 DNA: TGTGCCAGCAGCCAGATGACAAAGGGGCCCCAGCATTTT; CDR3 protein: CASSQMTKGPQHF
D gene: -; V gene: TRBV29-1; clone size: -; J gene: TRBJ2-3; CDR3 DNA: TGCAGCGTTAGATTGGGGGCAGATACGCAGTATTTT; CDR3 protein: CSVRLGADTQYF
D gene: -; V gene: TRBV9; clone size: -; J gene: TRBJ1-6; CDR3 DNA: TGTGCCAGCAGCGAAATTCCAGAAAATTCACCCCTCCACTTT; CDR3 protein: CASSEIPENSPLHF
D gene: -; V gene: TRBV29-1; clone size: -; J gene: TRBJ1-1; CDR3 DNA: TGCAGCGTTGGCTTGAGGCAGTTGAACACTGAAGCTTTCTTT; CDR3 protein: CSVGLRQLNTEAFF
D gene: TRBD2; V gene: TRBV5-1; clone size: -; J gene: TRBJ2-7; CDR3 DNA: TGCGCCAGCAGCCCAGGGACTAGCGGGGGGACCTACGAGCAGTACTTC; CDR3 protein: CASSPGTSGGTYEQYF
D gene: TRBD1; V gene: TRBV12-3/TRBV12-4; clone size: few; J gene: TRBJ1-1; CDR3 DNA: TGTGCCAGCAGGCAAGATACAGGGGGGACTGAAGCTTTCTTT; CDR3 protein: CASRQDTGGTEAFF
D gene: -; V gene: TRBV4-3; clone size: -; J gene: TRBJ1-5; CDR3 DNA: TGCGCCAGCAGCCAAAGGGAGGGTGGCGCAAATCAGCCCCAGCATTTT; CDR3 protein: CASSQREGGANQPQHF
D gene: TRBD2; V gene: TRBV12-3/TRBV12-4; clone size: few; J gene: TRBJ2-7; CDR3 DNA: TGTGCCAGCAGTTTCCGGACTAGCGGGGCCGGCGAGCAGTACTTC; CDR3 protein: CASSFRTSGAGEQYF
D gene: TRBD1; V gene: TRBV10-3; clone size: few; J gene: TRBJ2-3; CDR3 DNA: TGTGCCTCGACAGGGATCACAGATACGCAGTATTTT; CDR3 protein: CASTGITDTQYF
D gene: -; V gene: TRBV5-1; clone size: -; J gene: TRBJ1-5; CDR3 DNA: TGCGCCAGCAGCTTGCCACGGGACCCAAGTAATTATAGCAATCAGCCCCAGCATTTT; CDR3 protein: CASSLPRDPSNYSNQPQHF
D gene: TRBD1; V gene: TRBV28; clone size: -; J gene: TRBJ2-3; CDR3 DNA: TGTGCCACCCCCCGGGGCCAACCGGGACAGGGGGACACAGATACGCAGTATTTT; CDR3 protein: CATPRGQPGQGDTDTQYF
D gene: TRBD1; V gene: TRBV9; clone size: once; J gene: TRBJ1-2; CDR3 DNA: TGTGCCAGCAGCCCAGGGGGAGGGCAGAGACACACCTTC; CDR3 protein: CASSPGGGQRHTF
D gene: -; V gene: TRBV19; clone size: -; J gene: TRBJ1-4; CDR3 DNA: TGTGCCAGTAGTTCGGGGGGGGCCGGCACTAATGAAAAACCGTTTTTT; CDR3 protein: CASSSGGAGTNEKPFF
D gene: -; V gene: TRBV10-3; clone size: -; J gene: TRBJ2-1; CDR3 DNA: TGTGCCACAACGGCAGGCCCACGCTCCTACAATGAGCAGTTCTTC; CDR3 protein: CATTAGPRSYNEQFF
D gene: -; V gene: TRBV7-2; clone size: -; J gene: TRBJ1-5; CDR3 DNA: TGTGCCAGCAGCTTAATTGGGCTACTAAATCAGCCCCAGCATTTT; CDR3 protein: CASSLIGLLNQPQHF